These 23 T cell receptor beta chains were all obtained from the same sample, sequenced in a study of T cells expressing NK-cell markers. From the 5' RACE reads, TCRdb lists one entry per CDR3 protein and no DNA. The sample spans about 160,000 distinct CDR3 sequences; the ten largest clones claim approximately 17%. Specimen: blood T cells: a sorted CD56 or NKG2C T cell subset, CD4+ or CD8+ T cells, or bulk PBMC T cells (not recorded which). The receptors originated from a woman between 18 and 70 years old in good health.

The chain combines TRBV27 with TRBJ2-5; TCRdb selects TRBD2, and the lack of DNA leaves this call unchecked. This CDR3 spans 16 amino acids. From germline, CDR1 is MNHEY and CDR2 SMNVEV (reference sequence). The CDR3 is CASSPWGSGLRETQYF.

This clonotype ranks as medium-sized in terms of frequency. V and J are TRBV5-1 and TRBJ1-1; the D call of TRBD1 rests on TCRdb alone, since no DNA is present to check it. Germline V gene data show CDR1 as SGHRS and CDR2 as YFSETQ. The CDR3 sequence is 16 residues long. The CDR3 region is CASSLGRTPGDTEAFF.

The chain carries TRBV5-1 and TRBJ2-3; TCRdb gives TRBD2 as the D gene, but with no DNA this cannot be confirmed. The germline CDR1 and CDR2 sequences are SGHRS and YFSETQ. The CDR3 has 16 amino acids. CDR3 residues: CASSVGLGRSTDTQYF.

The rearrangement uses TRBV20-1 and TRBJ2-1; the TCRdb call, TRBD2, lacks DNA for checking. The CDR3 runs to 19 residues. CDR1 DFQATT and CDR2 SNEGSKA come from the germline V gene (reference sequence). This CDR3 reads CSAIPLGLAGGPLSGEQFF.

This rearrangement joins TRBV2 to TRBJ2-1; lacking DNA, the TRBD1 call made by TCRdb goes unchecked. Germline V gene data show CDR1 as SNHLY and CDR2 as FYNNEI. The CDR3 extends over 14 amino acids. CDR3 loop: CASTGTGGYNEQFF.

The V gene is TRBV4-1, the J gene TRBJ2-7; as DNA is missing, the TRBD2 call by TCRdb cannot be tested. The CDR3 is 16 amino acids. The germline CDR1 and CDR2 sequences are MGHRA and YSYEKL. The chain's CDR3 is CASSQDQVAGAYEQYF.

The chain carries TRBV5-1 and TRBJ2-3; there is no DNA to check the TCRdb D call of TRBD1. The CDR3 is 17 residues long. CDR1 SGHRS and CDR2 YFSETQ come from the germline V gene. The CDR3 spells CASSPWGGAGGQDTQYF.

The chain links TRBV9 to TRBJ2-7; with no DNA, the TCRdb D assignment of TRBD1 cannot be verified. CDR1 and CDR2 (germline): SGDLS, YYNGEE. This CDR3 has 15 residues. CDR3 protein: CASSVGGGRSYEQYF.

V usage is TRBV9 and J usage is TRBJ1-1. The CDR3 consists of 13 residues. Germline V gene lookup returns CDR1 SGDLS and CDR2 YYNGEE. CDR3 loop: CASSVELHTEAFF.

The J gene is TRBJ1-2, the V gene TRBV9; TCRdb's assignment of TRBD1 cannot be checked, as there is no DNA. Germline V gives CDR1 SGDLS, CDR2 YYNGEE. The CDR3 extends over 19 amino acids. CDR3 amino acids: CASSVYVDFRGQTNYGYTF.

The chain employs TRBV5-1 and TRBJ1-1. The CDR3 extends over 13 amino acids. Germline CDR1 and CDR2: SGHRS and YFSETQ. CDR3 region: CASSLPDNTEAFF.

The chain links TRBV6-5 to TRBJ2-3; checking the TCRdb D call of TRBD1 is not possible without DNA. From germline, CDR1 is MNHEY and CDR2 SVGAGI. The CDR3 totals 15 residues. Here the CDR3 reads CASSYVSGPTDTQYF.

This rearrangement joins TRBV5-1 to TRBJ1-6; no DNA is available, so the TRBD1 call from TCRdb remains unchecked. This CDR3 comprises 13 residues. Germline V gives CDR1 SGHRS, CDR2 YFSETQ. CDR3 amino acids: CASAGEGDSPLHF.

The chain employs TRBV15 and TRBJ2-1; there is no DNA to check the TCRdb D call of TRBD2. The CDR3 is 16 amino acids. Germline-derived CDR1 and CDR2 are LNHNV and YYDKDF (reference sequence). The CDR3 spells CATSNPSSGVYNEQFF. Complete variable domain (other parts from reference TRBV15 and TRBJ2-1): DAMVIQNPRYQVTQFGKPVTLSCSQTLNHNVMYWYQQKSSQAPKLLFHYYDKDFNNEADTPDNFQSRRPNTSFCFLDIRSPGLGDTAMYLCATSNPSSGVYNEQFFGPGTRLTVL.

The chain employs TRBV4-1 and TRBJ1-1. Germline V gene lookup returns CDR1 MGHRA and CDR2 YSYEKL. The CDR3 covers 15 residues. This chain's CDR3 is CASSFMKGRQTEAFF.

J is TRBJ2-1 and V is TRBV7-3; TCRdb names TRBD2, which stays unverified in the absence of DNA. The CDR3 extends over 18 amino acids. The V gene's germline CDR1 is SGHTA and CDR2 FQGTGA. The CDR3 sequence is CASSLSGAGGPKDNEQFF.

This chain links TRBV18 with TRBJ2-1; there is no DNA to check the TCRdb D call of TRBD1. Germline CDR1 KGHSH, CDR2 LQKENI. CDR3 length: 14 amino acids. CDR3 sequence reads: CASSGDRGNNEQFF.

The genes are TRBV6-1 and TRBJ2-5; the D call of TRBD1 rests on TCRdb alone, since no DNA is present to check it. This CDR3 has 13 residues. CDR1 is MNHNS and CDR2 is SASEGT in the germline V gene. The CDR3 loop is CASRTGGKETQYF.

The chain combines TRBV2 with TRBJ2-3; as DNA is missing, the TRBD2 call by TCRdb cannot be tested. Per germline, CDR1 SNHLY and CDR2 FYNNEI. This CDR3 is 16 amino acids long. This CDR3 is CASSELLAGLTDTQYF.

The chain is built from TRBV5-1 and TRBJ2-2. The CDR3 has 14 amino acids. From germline, CDR1 is SGHRS and CDR2 YFSETQ. CDR3 residues: CASSPDGNTGELFF.

This chain joins TRBV29-1 and TRBJ2-7; no DNA is available, so the TRBD1 call from TCRdb remains unchecked. In germline, CDR1 is SQVTM, CDR2 ANQGSEA. The CDR3 spans 15 residues. This chain's CDR3 is CSPTDPHWVINEQYF.

CDR3 sequence: CSARDLAGGLGQPQHF. The chain joins TRBV20-1 to TRBJ1-5; TCRdb calls TRBD1, which cannot be checked without DNA. CDR3 length: 16 amino acids. CDR1 and CDR2 (germline): DFQATT, SNEGSKA (reference sequence).

The chain links TRBV29-1 to TRBJ2-7; TCRdb lists TRBD2, though no DNA is available to test this call. The CDR3 sequence is 13 residues long. Germline V CDR1 and CDR2: SQVTM, ANQGSEA. CDR3 residues: CSAIHGWASEQYF.